What follows describes a single TCR beta chain. The antigen is undetermined. Through template switching, a universal primer site was introduced, and the cDNA contained unique molecular identifiers. TCRdb redid the calling of the 5' RACE reads with MiXCR, one entry per CDR3 protein. The sample has about 220,000 distinct CDR3 sequences, around 6.9% seen once; the top ten hold more than 1.5%. There are 19 residues in the CDR3. This specimen comes from a study of identical twins. Whole-study results and caveats: Twin-shared out-of-frame alpha sequences were enriched for low generation probability. It was out-of-frame TCR alpha sharing in monozygotic twins that models underestimated.

This same sample was also taken into another study, of yellow fever vaccine responses in identical twins. From that second work: The T cell response to vaccination in identical twins was reportedly partly convergent and partly personalized.

This sequence originates from a woman younger than 35 in good health. The chain joins TRBV12-3 or TRBV12-4 to TRBJ2-3; the match to TRBD2 covers 8 bases. The sequenced material came from memory (CD45RO+) T cells sorted from blood. The CDR3 region is CTFSLGFERGKHFTDTQYF. The CDR3 DNA sequence: TGTACCTTCAGTTTAGGATTCGAGCGGGGGAAGCATTTCACAGATACGCAGTATTTT.